One sample yielded the 5 T cell receptor beta chains listed below, sequenced in a study of blood T cell repertoires in COVID-19. The table came from immunoSEQ multiplex PCR; TCRdb's copy has only in-frame clones and leaves some out. The table lists approximately 190,000 clones, over 75% of them singletons. Sequencing was done on a sample of peripheral blood. The receptors derive from an older man with acute or convalescent COVID-19.

The rearrangement links TRBV2 to TRBJ2-1; D is possibly TRBD1 (7 bases). The CDR3 has 14 amino acids. Germline V CDR1 and CDR2: SNHLY, FYNNEI. Trimming stripped 5 bases from V and 9 bases from J, with 17 bases between. This CDR3 is CASSLSGRGVEQFF. Here the CDR3 DNA reads TGTGCCAGCAGTCTTAGTGGCAGGGGGGTTGAGCAGTTCTTC.

This chain uses TRBV29-1 with TRBJ1-2; 7 bases are a match to TRBD1. The CDR3 has 13 residues. Germline trimming cut 4 bases from V and 7 bases from J; bases unmatched to any gene: 9. CDR1 and CDR2 (germline): SQVTM, ANQGSEA. CDR3 loop: CSVARDRVSGYTF. In nucleotides, the CDR3 is TGCAGCGTTGCAAGAGACAGGGTTAGTGGCTACACCTTC.

The chain links TRBV24-1 to TRBJ1-2; D possibly corresponds to TRBD1 (5 bases). CDR3 length: 13 amino acids. The V and J ends lost 2 bases and 8 bases respectively, with 11 bases between them. Germline loops: CDR1 KGHDR, CDR2 SFDVKD. The CDR3 loop reads CATSDSGPRGYTF. In nucleotides, the CDR3 is TGTGCCACCAGTGATTCAGGGCCTCGGGGCTACACCTTC.

The chain carries TRBV28 and TRBJ2-7; D unresolved. CDR3 length: 13 residues. V lost 2 bases and J lost 5, with 10 bases in between. The germline CDR1 and CDR2 sequences are MDHEN and SYDVKM. The CDR3 loop is CASSLRPADEQYF. As DNA, the CDR3 is TGTGCCAGCAGTTTACGTCCTGCGGACGAGCAGTACTTC.

CDR3 amino acids: CASIQGAGSGEQYF. The CDR3 coding sequence is TGTGCCAGCATCCAGGGGGCAGGGTCGGGCGAGCAGTACTTC. The V gene is TRBV11-2, the J gene TRBJ2-7; 8 bases match TRBD1. Trimming at V came to 7 bases and at J to 6 bases, leaving 11 bases not matched to a gene. Germline lookup yields CDR1 SGHAT and CDR2 FQNNGV. The CDR3 contains 14 residues. The entire variable domain, with the rest obtained from reference TRBV11-2 and TRBJ2-7, is as follows: EAGVAQSPRYKIIEKRQSVAFWCNPISGHATLYWYQQILGQGPKLLIQFQNNGVVDDSQLPKDRFSAERLKGVDSTLKIQPAKLEDSAVYLCASIQGAGSGEQYFGPGTRLTVT.